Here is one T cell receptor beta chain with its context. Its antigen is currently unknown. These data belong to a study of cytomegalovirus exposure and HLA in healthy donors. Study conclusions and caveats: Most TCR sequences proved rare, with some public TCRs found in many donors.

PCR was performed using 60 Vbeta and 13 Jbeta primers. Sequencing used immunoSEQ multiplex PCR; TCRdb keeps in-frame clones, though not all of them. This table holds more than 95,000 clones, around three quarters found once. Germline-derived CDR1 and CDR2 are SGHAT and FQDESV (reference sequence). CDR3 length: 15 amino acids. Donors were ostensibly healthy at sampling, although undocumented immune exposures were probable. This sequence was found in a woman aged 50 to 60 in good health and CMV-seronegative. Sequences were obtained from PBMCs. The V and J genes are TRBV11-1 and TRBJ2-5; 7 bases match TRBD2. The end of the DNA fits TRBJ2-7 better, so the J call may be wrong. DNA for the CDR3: TGTGCCAGCAGCTTATCGGCGGGAGAAGGGTACGAGCAGTACTTC. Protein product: CASSLSAGEGYEQYF.